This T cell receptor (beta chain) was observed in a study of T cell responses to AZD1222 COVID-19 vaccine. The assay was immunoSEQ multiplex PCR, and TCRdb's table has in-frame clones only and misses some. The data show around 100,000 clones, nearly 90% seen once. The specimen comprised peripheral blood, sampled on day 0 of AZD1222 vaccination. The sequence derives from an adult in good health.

CDR3 sequence reads: CASSDDINQPQHF. As DNA, the CDR3 is TGTGCCAGCAGTGATGACATTAATCAGCCCCAGCATTTT. This chain uses TRBV2 with TRBJ1-5; no definite D call. Deletions cut 3 bases from V and 4 bases from J, with 7 bases between. The CDR3 extends over 13 amino acids. Germline V lookup: CDR1 SNHLY, CDR2 FYNNEI.